The rows below give T cell receptor beta chains drawn from one sample of a study of Ad26.COV2.S vaccination and SARS-CoV-2 variants. The method was immunoSEQ multiplex PCR; TCRdb's version includes in-frame clones alone and lacks a portion of them. The sample consists of about 350,000 clones, about 89% of them appearing once. The source material was peripheral blood, sampled in a trial of Ad26.COV2.S vaccine versus placebo. The receptors stem from a person aged 18-65 years who received the Ad26.COV2.S COVID-19 vaccine or a placebo. The CDR3 runs from the conserved cysteine through the conserved F or W. The D gene is left open where the match is weak. The listing skips clone size in some rows; elsewhere it reads once, few, many or a size class.

>TRBD1|.|TRBJ1-1|TRBV13
TGTGCCAGCAGCTCCCGGACAGGGGGGCGAGCTTTCTTT
CASSSRTGGRAFF
>.|.|TRBJ2-1|TRBV27
TGTGCCAGCAGTTTACAGGGTGGCGATGAGCAGTTCTTC
CASSLQGGDEQFF
>.|.|TRBJ1-1|TRBV6-4
TGTGCCAGCAGTGGAAATCACAACACTGAAGCTTTCTTT
CASSGNHNTEAFF
>.|.|TRBJ2-7|TRBV11-3
TGTGCCAGCAGCTTAGTCCAACAATGGGGCGAGCAGTACTTC
CASSLVQQWGEQYF
>.|.|TRBJ2-3|TRBV12-5
TGTGCTAGTGGTTTGGTCGGGGGTAGCACAGATACGCAGTATTTT
CASGLVGGSTDTQYF
>.|.|TRBJ1-4|TRBV7-2
TGTGCCAGCAGCCAAGGCGTGGGGGCGGACGGGAATGAAAAACTGTTTTTT
CASSQGVGADGNEKLFF
>.|.|TRBJ2-7|TRBV28
TGTGCCAGCAGCCACACCTACGAGCAGTACTTC
CASSHTYEQYF
>.|.|TRBJ2-4|TRBV28
TGTGCCAGCAGCTTCATGAATGGGTACATTCAGTACTTC
CASSFMNGYIQYF
>.|once|TRBJ2-1|TRBV19
TGTGCCAGTAGTATACGCCCAGGGCGGGAGCAGTTCTTC
CASSIRPGREQFF
>.|.|TRBJ2-5|TRBV9
TGTGCCAGCAGCCCCGACCAGGGGGGAAAAGAGACCCAGTACTTC
CASSPDQGGKETQYF
>.|.|TRBJ2-2|TRBV19
TGTGCCAGTAGTATCCCCTTTCGGGGTAAGGAGCTGTTTTTT
CASSIPFRGKELFF
>.|.|TRBJ1-5|TRBV2
TGTGCCAGTCAGGGGAGCAATCAGCCCCAGCATTTT
CASQGSNQPQHF
>.|.|TRBJ2-5|TRBV19
TGTGCCAGTAGTATCCACTGGGGGGAGACCCAGTACTTC
CASSIHWGETQYF
>.|.|TRBJ2-5|TRBV7-9
TGTGCCAGCAGCTTAGGGCTCCTGTACCAAGAGACCCAGTACTTC
CASSLGLLYQETQYF
>TRBD2|.|TRBJ2-5|TRBV7-2
TGTGCCAGCAGCCGGGGGGGAGCCCAAGAGACCCAGTACTTC
CASSRGGAQETQYF
>TRBD1|.|TRBJ1-4|TRBV11-2
TGTGCCAGCAGCCCGGACAGGCTAGGGGAAAAACTGTTTTTT
CASSPDRLGEKLFF
>TRBD2|many|TRBJ2-1|TRBV29-1
TGCAGCGTCGGCGGGACTAGCGGTTACAATGAGCAGTTCTTC
CSVGGTSGYNEQFF
>TRBD2|.|TRBJ2-3|TRBV6-5
TGTGCCAGCAGACCCGGACTAGCCTCAGATACGCAGTATTTT
CASRPGLASDTQYF
>TRBD1|.|TRBJ2-3|TRBV19
TGTGCCAGTAGTACCCCCTGGACAGGGGAAGATACGCAGTATTTT
CASSTPWTGEDTQYF
>.|.|TRBJ1-4|TRBV6-5
TGTGCCAGCAGTTACCGGGGGGAAGAAAAACTGTTTTTT
CASSYRGEEKLFF
>.|.|TRBJ2-2|TRBV15
TGTGCCACCAGCAGAGATAAGGGCGGGGAGCTGTTTTTT
CATSRDKGGELFF
>.|.|TRBJ2-2|TRBV15
TGTGCCACCAGCACTCCGGACAAAACCACCGGGGAGCTGTTTTTT
CATSTPDKTTGELFF
>.|once|TRBJ1-1|TRBV12-3/TRBV12-4
TGTGCCAGCAGCAACACGGGGGGTGAAGCTTTCTTT
CASSNTGGEAFF
>.|.|TRBJ1-1|TRBV6-2/TRBV6-3
TGTGCCAGCAGTTTGCGGTACCAGGGGCCGAACACTGAAGCTTTCTTT
CASSLRYQGPNTEAFF
>.|.|TRBJ1-3|TRBV9
TGTGCCAGCAGCGTATCGAACTCTGGAAACACCATATATTTT
CASSVSNSGNTIYF
>.|few|TRBJ1-6|TRBV30
TGTGCCTGGAGTGTTACAGGGTTTACTTCACCCCTCCACTTT
CAWSVTGFTSPLHF
>.|.|TRBJ1-4|TRBV2
TGTGCCAGCAGTGAACGGGGGGATTCGGTGGGGAATGAAAAACTGTTTTTT
CASSERGDSVGNEKLFF
>.|.|TRBJ2-1|TRBV3-1/TRBV3-2
TGTGCCAGCAGCCAAGGTAGCGACACGGCCTACAATGAGCAGTTCTTC
CASSQGSDTAYNEQFF
>.|.|TRBJ1-1|TRBV4-1
TGCGCCAGCAGCCGAGTCGGCCAGTGGAACACTGAAGCTTTCTTT
CASSRVGQWNTEAFF
>.|.|TRBJ1-5|TRBV19
TGTGCCAGTAGTATCCTGGCAGGTGGCGGTCAGCCCCAGCATTTT
CASSILAGGGQPQHF
>TRBD1|once|TRBJ2-1|TRBV12-3/TRBV12-4
TGTGCCAGCAGCCGGGACAGAGACAATGAGCAGTTCTTC
CASSRDRDNEQFF
>TRBD1|.|TRBJ1-5|TRBV6-5
TGTGCCAGCAGTACTCGGACAGGGGATCAGCCCCAGCATTTT
CASSTRTGDQPQHF
>TRBD1|.|TRBJ2-2|TRBV6-4
TGTGCCAGCAGTGACCGGGGGACAGGGACCCCTCCCGGGGAGCTGTTTTTT
CASSDRGTGTPPGELFF
>.|.|TRBJ2-1|TRBV9
TGTGCCAGCAGCGCTTTTCCGGACAATGAGCAGTTCTTC
CASSAFPDNEQFF
>.|.|TRBJ1-5|TRBV19
TGTGCCAGTAGTATAAGTCGGGGGGGAGGCAATCAGCCCCAGCATTTT
CASSISRGGGNQPQHF